A selection of T cell receptor beta chains follows, all from one sample in a study of cytomegalovirus exposure and HLA in healthy donors. Using immunoSEQ multiplex PCR, the repertoire was profiled, and TCRdb retains in-frame clones only, with some absent. The table lists about 130,000 clones, over 65% of them singletons. Input material: PBMCs. These receptors were collected from a man between 35 and 55 years old in good health and CMV-seropositive. CDR3s include the opening cysteine and the closing phenylalanine or tryptophan. The D gene is left open where the match is weak. For some rows the clone size is stated as once, few or many, or as a class when expanded; others skip it.

>-|-|TRBJ1-1|TRBV2
TGTGCCAGCAACTTTCAGGGTATAGCTTTCTTT
CASNFQGIAFF
>-|-|TRBJ1-2|TRBV7-6
TGTGCCAGCAGCTTAGCAACAGGGAATGGCTACACCTTC
CASSLATGNGYTF
>-|-|TRBJ1-3|TRBV10-2
TGCGCCAGCAGTGAGATAACGGCGGCGGAGGGAAACACCATATATTTT
CASSEITAAEGNTIYF
>-|-|TRBJ1-5|TRBV11-2
TGTGCCAGCAACGACGGACAGCCAAATCAGCCCCAGCATTTT
CASNDGQPNQPQHF
>-|once|TRBJ2-3|TRBV5-5
TGTGCCAGCAGCCTCTCCGTCCCCACAGATACGCAGTATTTT
CASSLSVPTDTQYF
>TRBD1|-|TRBJ2-5|TRBV13
TGTGCCAGCAGCCCGGACCGACAGGGAGAGACCCAGTACTTC
CASSPDRQGETQYF
>-|few|TRBJ2-3|TRBV20-1
TGCAGTGTTCAAAGCACAGATACGCAGTATTTT
CSVQSTDTQYF
>-|-|TRBJ1-5|TRBV19
TGTGCCAGTCGAACAGGAGGGCAGCCCCAGCATTTT
CASRTGGQPQHF
>-|-|TRBJ2-3|TRBV15
TGTGCCACCAGCAGAGATCCCGGGGAGGTAGATACGCAGTATTTT
CATSRDPGEVDTQYF
>-|-|TRBJ2-7|TRBV28
TGTGCCGGCAGTTTAGCCCCGGGACTCCTCTACGAGCAGTACTTC
CAGSLAPGLLYEQYF
>TRBD2|-|TRBJ2-1|TRBV27
TGTGCCAGCAGCACCGGGACTAGCGGGAAGGGTGAGCAGTTCTTC
CASSTGTSGKGEQFF
>-|once|TRBJ1-5|TRBV6-1
TGTGCCAGCAGTGAAGACGGGGGGTATCAGCCCCAGCATTTT
CASSEDGGYQPQHF
>TRBD1|-|TRBJ1-5|TRBV7-9
TGTGCCAGCAGCGGCCGACAAGGGGGCGATCAGCCCCAGCATTTT
CASSGRQGGDQPQHF
>TRBD1|-|TRBJ1-4|TRBV7-6
TGTGCCAGCAGCCCGACAGGGGAAGGTGAAAAACTGTTTTTT
CASSPTGEGEKLFF
>-|-|TRBJ1-5|TRBV30
TGTGCCTGGAGTCCCCGGACAGATAGCAATCAGCCCCAGCATTTT
CAWSPRTDSNQPQHF
>-|-|TRBJ2-1|TRBV5-1
TGCGCCAGCAACGTGAGGGCAGCCGGCAGCTCCTACAATGAGCAGTTCTTC
CASNVRAAGSSYNEQFF
>-|-|TRBJ1-6|TRBV11-2
TGTGCCAGCAGCCCTTCGGGGAATTGGTCACCCCTCCACTTT
CASSPSGNWSPLHF
>-|-|TRBJ1-6|TRBV27
TGTGCCAGCAGGCCTCCGGGGTCGCGGAATTCACCCCTCCACTTT
CASRPPGSRNSPLHF
>TRBD1|once|TRBJ1-5|TRBV16
TGTGCCAGCAGCCCCGACGGACAGGGCCAATCGTCCCAGCATTTT
CASSPDGQGQSSQHF
>-|-|TRBJ1-5|TRBV7-2
TGTGCCAGCAGCTTAGGGGAGCATAATCAGCCCCAGCATTTT
CASSLGEHNQPQHF
>-|-|TRBJ1-1|TRBV5-1
TGCGCCAGCAGCTTGGAAGGTCAGGATTCCACTGAAGCTTTCTTT
CASSLEGQDSTEAFF
>-|-|TRBJ1-2|TRBV2
TGTGCCAGCACCCTAAAGACAGGCCCTGCCGTTTACACCTTC
CASTLKTGPAVYTF
>TRBD2|-|TRBJ2-1|TRBV9
TGTGCCAGCAGCCCGAGCGGGGGGGAATCCAATGAGCAGTTCTTC
CASSPSGGESNEQFF
>-|few|TRBJ1-2|TRBV9
TGTGCCAGCAGCGTAGACACCTATGGCTACACCTTC
CASSVDTYGYTF
>-|-|TRBJ2-2|TRBV2
TGTGCCAGCACCCCGCTGACAGGGAACACCGGGGAGCTGTTTTTT
CASTPLTGNTGELFF
>-|-|TRBJ2-3|TRBV7-9
TGTGCCAGCAGCTTAGGAGGTCAGAGCACAGATACGCAGTATTTT
CASSLGGQSTDTQYF
>-|-|TRBJ1-1|TRBV4-3
TGCGCCAGCAGCCAAGATGGCAGGGGCACTGAAGCTTTCTTT
CASSQDGRGTEAFF
>TRBD2|-|TRBJ2-5|TRBV28
TGTGCCAGCAGTTTAAGCAAGACTAGCGGGAGTCAAGAAGAGACCCAGTACTTC
CASSLSKTSGSQEETQYF
>-|-|TRBJ1-1|TRBV19
TGTGCCAGTAATATTTCTGCCAGGCCAACTGAAGCTTTCTTT
CASNISARPTEAFF
>TRBD2|-|TRBJ2-1|TRBV5-1
TGCGCCAGCAGCTTGGTTGCGGGGGCCTACAATGAGCAGTTCTTC
CASSLVAGAYNEQFF
>TRBD2|-|TRBJ2-7|TRBV4-3
TGCGCCAGCAGCCAAGAAAAGCGGTCTAGCGGAACCTACGAGCAGTACTTC
CASSQEKRSSGTYEQYF
>TRBD2|few|TRBJ2-2|TRBV19
TGTGCCAGTAGTATGGCGGGGGGGTACACCGGGGAGCTGTTTTTT
CASSMAGGYTGELFF
>TRBD1|-|TRBJ2-1|TRBV25-1
TGTGCCAGCACCGGGGACAGAGGGTCTATTTACAATGAGCAGTTCTTC
CASTGDRGSIYNEQFF
>-|few|TRBJ2-1|TRBV28
TGTGCCAGCAGTCTCCCGACTAGTCTCTCCTACAATGAGCAGTTCTTC
CASSLPTSLSYNEQFF
>-|few|TRBJ2-1|TRBV7-7
TGTGCTAGCAGCCCAGCCCGGACTAACAATGAGCAGTTCTTC
CASSPARTNNEQFF
>-|few|TRBJ2-5|TRBV27
TGTGCCAGCAGTTTCCGAGACAGCCAAGAGACCCAGTACTTC
CASSFRDSQETQYF
>-|-|TRBJ1-3|TRBV4-2
TGTGCCAGCAGCCAAGAGACAGGCCGAGTGACGACCATATATTTT
CASSQETGRVTTIYF
>-|-|TRBJ1-3|TRBV2
TGTGCCAGCAGTGAAATGGACAGTCCAATTCGGGGAAACACCATATATTTT
CASSEMDSPIRGNTIYF
>TRBD1|once|TRBJ2-4|TRBV28
TGTGCCAGCAGTTTATTACAGGGGGCAACCAAAAACATTCAGTACTTC
CASSLLQGATKNIQYF
>-|-|TRBJ1-1|TRBV19
TGTGCCAGTAGCCGGTACTTAAGTAACACTGAAGCTTTCTTT
CASSRYLSNTEAFF
>-|-|TRBJ2-2|TRBV5-4
TGTGCCAGCAGCTTGGAACATCGGGAGCTGTTTTTT
CASSLEHRELFF
>-|once|TRBJ2-5|TRBV5-8
TGTGCCAGCAGCTTGGTCTCGGGGGAGACCCAGTACTTC
CASSLVSGETQYF
>-|-|TRBJ1-1|TRBV11-3
TGTGCCAGCAGCCAAGAAGGGGGCACTGAAGCTTTCTTT
CASSQEGGTEAFF
>-|-|TRBJ1-1|TRBV7-6
TGTGCCAGCAGCTTACAACAGAACACTGAAGCTTTCTTT
CASSLQQNTEAFF
>TRBD1|-|TRBJ1-2|TRBV2
TGTGCCAGCAGTGAAGTTGGGACAGGGTATGGCTACACCTTC
CASSEVGTGYGYTF